These T cell receptor beta chains were read from a single sample in a study of blood T cell repertoires in COVID-19. TCRdb keeps only in-frame clones here, not all; method: immunoSEQ multiplex PCR. The profile shows some 110,000 clones, around 80% of them singletons. Input material: peripheral blood. The receptor source for this set is a woman older than 75 with acute or convalescent COVID-19. The CDR3 runs from the conserved cysteine through the conserved F or W. A D gene is named only where the DNA matches it firmly. Where a row states a size, it is once, few, many or the class of an expanded clone; other rows omit it.

v_gene	abundance	j_gene	d_gene	CDR3nt	CDR3aa
TRBV20-1	few	TRBJ1-5	-	TGCAGTGCTATTGAGTCCGCAGGCAATCAGCCCCAGCATTTT	CSAIESAGNQPQHF
TRBV9	-	TRBJ2-1	TRBD1	TGTGCCAGCACCGAAGGGACAGGGGGCAAGTATGAGCAGTTCTTC	CASTEGTGGKYEQFF
TRBV7-2	-	TRBJ1-4	-	TGTGCCAGCAGCTCCCAGATCGTTTGGGGAGCAGATGAAAAACTGTTTTTT	CASSSQIVWGADEKLFF
TRBV6-5	-	TRBJ1-1	TRBD1	TGTGCCAGCAGTTACTCCGGGGACAGGATGAACACTGAAGCTTTCTTT	CASSYSGDRMNTEAFF
TRBV10-3	-	TRBJ1-2	TRBD1	TGTGCCATCAGTGAGTCCGGGACAGGGGGCGGCTATGGCTACACCTTC	CAISESGTGGGYGYTF
TRBV20-1	-	TRBJ2-5	-	TGCAGTGCTAGTTCCCGATCTGGGAGTCAAGAGACCCAGTACTTC	CSASSRSGSQETQYF
TRBV24-1	-	TRBJ2-2	TRBD2	TGTGCCACCAGTGCTCCAAGCGGGGCCGGGAGCACCGGGGAGCTGTTTTTT	CATSAPSGAGSTGELFF
TRBV2	-	TRBJ2-7	-	TGTGCCAGCACCCTGGACAGAGGCGAGCAGTACTTC	CASTLDRGEQYF
TRBV28	-	TRBJ2-7	TRBD2	TGTGCCAGCAGTTTGGGACTAGCGGGAGGGCCTGAGGGTCCGAGCTCCTACGAGCAGTACTTC	CASSLGLAGGPEGPSSYEQYF
TRBV11-2	-	TRBJ2-7	-	TGTGCCAGCAGCTTGTCAGGGTTAGGGGAGCAGTACTTC	CASSLSGLGEQYF
TRBV5-1	-	TRBJ2-3	-	TGCGCCAGCAGCCTCTCTAGTACGGCGGGCACAGATACGCAGTATTTT	CASSLSSTAGTDTQYF
TRBV12-3/TRBV12-4	once	TRBJ1-6	-	TGTGCCAGCAGTTTGCAGGATAATTCACCCCTCCACTTT	CASSLQDNSPLHF
TRBV28	-	TRBJ2-3	-	TGTGCCAGCAGTTTCCAAGGGGCAAGGGTAGATACGCAGTATTTT	CASSFQGARVDTQYF
TRBV11-3	few	TRBJ2-5	-	TGTGCCAGCAGCTTGTCGGTGGAGACCCAGTACTTC	CASSLSVETQYF
TRBV29-1	-	TRBJ1-5	-	TGCAGCGCTTATATGGGGGGGAATCAGCCCCAGCATTTT	CSAYMGGNQPQHF
TRBV10-2	few	TRBJ1-1	-	TGCGCCAGCAGTGTAACAAAAGGCGGCACTGAAGCTTTCTTT	CASSVTKGGTEAFF
TRBV5-1	-	TRBJ2-5	-	TGCGCCAGCAGCCTTGGATTAACCGGGACAAGGGAGACCCAGTACTTC	CASSLGLTGTRETQYF
TRBV12-3/TRBV12-4	-	TRBJ1-5	-	TGTGCCAGCAGTTCCAGGTACCAGCCCCAGCATTTT	CASSSRYQPQHF
TRBV6-5	few	TRBJ2-1	-	TGTGCCAGCAGTTACTCGGATTTTGGGCTTTACAATGAGCAGTTCTTC	CASSYSDFGLYNEQFF
TRBV28	-	TRBJ2-3	-	TGTGCCAGCAGTTTATGGCGGGGAGTTGGGACAGATACGCAGTATTTT	CASSLWRGVGTDTQYF
TRBV7-2	-	TRBJ2-3	-	TGTGCCAGCAGCGAGGGTCCTGGGGATACGCAGTATTTT	CASSEGPGDTQYF
TRBV7-8	-	TRBJ1-5	-	TGTGCCAGCAGCTCGCGACTGGGGGCACCCCTCAATCAGCCCCAGCATTTT	CASSSRLGAPLNQPQHF
TRBV2	-	TRBJ2-3	-	TGTGCCAGCAGTGATCGGCAGGCCACAGATACGCAGTATTTT	CASSDRQATDTQYF
TRBV4-3	-	TRBJ2-2	-	TGCGCCAGCAGCCAAAACTCGGTGAACACCGGGGAGCTGTTTTTT	CASSQNSVNTGELFF
TRBV6-6	once	TRBJ1-5	-	TGTGCCAGCAGTGACAGCTCCGGTCGGCCCCAGCATTTT	CASSDSSGRPQHF
TRBV18	few	TRBJ1-6	TRBD1	TGTGCCAGCTCACCACCGTCCCGACAGGGCCAATCACCCCTCCACTTT	CASSPPSRQGQSPLHF
TRBV11-2	once	TRBJ1-5	TRBD1	TGTGCCAGCAGCCTGGGACAGCCGAATAGCAATCAGCCCCAGCATTTT	CASSLGQPNSNQPQHF
TRBV11-3	few	TRBJ1-5	-	TGTGCCAGCAGCTTCGACAGATATCAGCCCCAGCATTTT	CASSFDRYQPQHF
TRBV3-1/TRBV3-2	-	TRBJ1-1	TRBD1	TGTGCCAGCAGCTCCCGGGACAGGGGGACTGAAGCTTTCTTT	CASSSRDRGTEAFF
TRBV27	many	TRBJ1-2	-	TGTGCCAGCAGTGGATCCGGGTACTATGGCTACACCTTC	CASSGSGYYGYTF
TRBV5-1	few	TRBJ1-1	-	TGCGCCAGCAGCTTCCCGGTTCGCGAAGCTTTCTTT	CASSFPVREAFF
TRBV7-8	-	TRBJ1-1	-	TGTGCCAGCAGCTTAGACCTAACAGGACCTTACACTGAAGCTTTCTTT	CASSLDLTGPYTEAFF
TRBV6-6	-	TRBJ2-3	-	TGTGCCAGCAGTTACGATCCAGGGCGGCTCACAGATACGCAGTATTTT	CASSYDPGRLTDTQYF
TRBV7-9	-	TRBJ2-2	-	TGTGCCAGCAGCTTAGAAGGGAGAAGCGGGGAGCTGTTTTTT	CASSLEGRSGELFF
TRBV7-6	few	TRBJ1-1	-	TGTGCCAGCAGCTTACCCGGGGGAGAAGCTTTCTTT	CASSLPGGEAFF
TRBV2	-	TRBJ2-5	TRBD2	TGTGCCAGCAGTGTTGGCGGGAGGGGGGAGACCCAGTACTTC	CASSVGGRGETQYF
TRBV7-8	-	TRBJ2-7	TRBD1	TGTGCCAGCAGTCAAAGGACAGGGGGCGAATACGAGCAGTACTTC	CASSQRTGGEYEQYF
TRBV9	-	TRBJ2-2	-	TGTGCCAGCAGCGCTAGCGTAAGAGGGACCGGGGAGCTGTTTTTT	CASSASVRGTGELFF
TRBV6-5	-	TRBJ2-5	-	TGTGCCAGCAAGGTGGACAGTTTAGAGACCCAGTACTTC	CASKVDSLETQYF
TRBV9	-	TRBJ2-2	TRBD2	TGTGCCAGCAGCGCGCCTTCGACTAGCGCGCCCGGGGAGCTGTTTTTT	CASSAPSTSAPGELFF
TRBV7-9	-	TRBJ2-6	-	TGTGCCAGCAGACTTCCGGGACACATAGTTTCTGGGGCCAACGTCCTGACTTTC	CASRLPGHIVSGANVLTF
TRBV12-3/TRBV12-4	-	TRBJ2-5	-	TGTGCCAGCAGTTCCAAAGAGACCCAGTACTTC	CASSSKETQYF
TRBV11-3	-	TRBJ2-2	-	TGTGCCAGCAGCTTAGGAAGGGGCACCGGGGAGCTGTTTTTT	CASSLGRGTGELFF
TRBV14	-	TRBJ2-6	-	TGTGCCAGCAGCCACACAGGGGCCAACGTCCTGACTTTC	CASSHTGANVLTF
TRBV30	-	TRBJ1-3	-	TGTGCCTGGACGGTTCCCGCTGGAAACACCATATATTTT	CAWTVPAGNTIYF
TRBV3-1/TRBV3-2	-	TRBJ2-1	-	TGTGCCAGCAGCCAAGCAAATGAGCAGTTCTTC	CASSQANEQFF
TRBV19	-	TRBJ2-3	-	TGTGCCAGTAGTATTAGCGGAGCAACAGATACGCAGTATTTT	CASSISGATDTQYF
TRBV15	-	TRBJ1-1	TRBD1	TGTGCCACCAGCAGAGGTGGACAGGGCGCTGAAGCTTTCTTT	CATSRGGQGAEAFF
TRBV2	once	TRBJ2-2	TRBD1	TGTGCCAGCAGCTACGAACAGGGGGCTGGCGGGGAGCTGTTTTTT	CASSYEQGAGGELFF